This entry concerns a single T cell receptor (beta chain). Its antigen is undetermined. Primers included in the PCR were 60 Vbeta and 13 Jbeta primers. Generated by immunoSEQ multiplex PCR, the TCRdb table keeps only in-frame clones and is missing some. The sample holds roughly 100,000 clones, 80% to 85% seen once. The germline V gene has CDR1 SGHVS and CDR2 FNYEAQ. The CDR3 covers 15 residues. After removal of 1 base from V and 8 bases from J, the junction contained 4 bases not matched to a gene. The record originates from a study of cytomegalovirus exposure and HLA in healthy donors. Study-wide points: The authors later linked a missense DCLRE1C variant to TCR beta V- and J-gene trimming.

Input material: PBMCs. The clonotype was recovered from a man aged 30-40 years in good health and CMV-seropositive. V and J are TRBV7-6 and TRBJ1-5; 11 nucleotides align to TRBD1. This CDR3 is CASSLVPGQGEPQHF. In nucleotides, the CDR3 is TGTGCCAGCAGCTTAGTACCGGGACAGGGGGAGCCCCAGCATTTT.